The TCR beta chain under discussion was sequenced for a study of blood T cell repertoires in COVID-19. Study context: Some COVID-19 samples were acute and others convalescent; all came from the United States, Italy and Spain. T cells, B-cell-depleted T cells, or PBMCs supplied cDNA or gDNA.

Per the original methods: Nucleated cell counts were estimated from reference gene primer amplification. Sequencing was performed with immunoSEQ multiplex PCR; in TCRdb, only in-frame clones are kept and a portion is missing. V and J calls and clone size are copied from that table; D and trimming were computed from the DNA. Of about 190,000 clones in the sample, roughly 80% were seen once. In germline, CDR1 is LNHDA, CDR2 SQIVND (reference sequence). The V and J ends lost 0 bases and 0 bases respectively, with 11 bases between them. There are 17 residues in the CDR3. The chain is built from TRBV19 and TRBJ1-4, with D unclear. The material sequenced was peripheral blood. The receptor was derived from a man in his forties or fifties who had recovered from COVID-19. CDR3 nucleotides: TGTGCCAGTAGTATAGAGGTCTCCGGAGCAACTAATGAAAAACTGTTTTTT. Residues: CASSIEVSGATNEKLFF.